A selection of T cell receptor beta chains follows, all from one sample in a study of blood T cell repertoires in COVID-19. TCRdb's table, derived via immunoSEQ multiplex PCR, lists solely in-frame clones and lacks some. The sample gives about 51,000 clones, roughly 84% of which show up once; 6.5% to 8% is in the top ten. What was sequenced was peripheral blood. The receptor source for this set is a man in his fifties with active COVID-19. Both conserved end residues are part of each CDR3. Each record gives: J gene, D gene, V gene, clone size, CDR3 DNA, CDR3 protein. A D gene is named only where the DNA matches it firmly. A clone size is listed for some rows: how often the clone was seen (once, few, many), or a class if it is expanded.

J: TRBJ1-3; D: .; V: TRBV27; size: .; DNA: TGTGCCAGCAGACTAATTTCTGGAAACACCATATATTTT; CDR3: CASRLISGNTIYF
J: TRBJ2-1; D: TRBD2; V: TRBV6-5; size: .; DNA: TGTGCCAGCAGTTTTAGCCTAGCGGACTACAATGAGCAGTTCTTC; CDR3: CASSFSLADYNEQFF
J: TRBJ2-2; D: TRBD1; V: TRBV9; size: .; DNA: TGTGCCAGCAGCCCCCGAGGGACAGGGAGTAACACCGGGGAGCTGTTTTTT; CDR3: CASSPRGTGSNTGELFF
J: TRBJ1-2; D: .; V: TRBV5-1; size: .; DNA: TGCGCCAGCAGCGTGGACCGGGGCGGAGCGGGCTATGGCTACACCTTC; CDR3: CASSVDRGGAGYGYTF
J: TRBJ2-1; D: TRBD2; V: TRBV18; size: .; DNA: TGTGCCAGCTCACCTACCGGACTAGCCGAGCAGTTCTTC; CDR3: CASSPTGLAEQFF
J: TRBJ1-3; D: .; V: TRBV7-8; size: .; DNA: TGTGCCAGCAGCTTAGGCGGGGGCGGGGCGGGTGGAAACACCATATATTTT; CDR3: CASSLGGGGAGGNTIYF
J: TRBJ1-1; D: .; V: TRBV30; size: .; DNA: TGTGCCTGGAGTAGACAGACGAACACTGAAGCTTTCTTT; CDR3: CAWSRQTNTEAFF
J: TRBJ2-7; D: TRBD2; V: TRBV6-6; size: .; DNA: TGTGCCAGCATGGAGGGAGGGCCCCTTAAAGAGCAGTACTTC; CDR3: CASMEGGPLKEQYF
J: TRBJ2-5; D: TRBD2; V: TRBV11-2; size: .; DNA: TGTGCCAGCAGCTCCACGGGACTAGCGGGGGGTCTAGAGACCCAGTACTTC; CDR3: CASSSTGLAGGLETQYF
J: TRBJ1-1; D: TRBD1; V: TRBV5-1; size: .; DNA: TGCGCCAGCAGCTTGGGACAGGGGGTGCCAAACACTGAAGCTTTCTTT; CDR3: CASSLGQGVPNTEAFF
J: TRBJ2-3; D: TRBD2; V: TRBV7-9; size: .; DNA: TGTGCCAGCAGCCCCCCGCGGGGGAGCGGCACAGATACGCAGTATTTT; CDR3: CASSPPRGSGTDTQYF
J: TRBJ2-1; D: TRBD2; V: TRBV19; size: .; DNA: TGTGCCAGTAGTATAGGAACTAGCGGGGCTAATGAGCAGTTCTTC; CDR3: CASSIGTSGANEQFF
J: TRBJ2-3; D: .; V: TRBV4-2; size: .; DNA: TGTGCCAGCAGCCCCAGAGTGGGGCCCACGCAGTATTTT; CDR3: CASSPRVGPTQYF
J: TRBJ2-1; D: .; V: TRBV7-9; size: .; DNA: TGTGCCAGCAGCCGAGGGTCGGGTTGGAATGAGCAGTTCTTC; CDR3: CASSRGSGWNEQFF
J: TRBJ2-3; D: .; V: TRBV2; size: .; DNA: TGTGCCAGCAGGGGACTTCAAAACACAGATACGCAGTATTTT; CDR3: CASRGLQNTDTQYF
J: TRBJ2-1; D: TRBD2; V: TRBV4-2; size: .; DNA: TGTGCCAGCAGCCAAGATTCTCAGGGACTAGCGGGACATAATGAGCAGTTCTTC; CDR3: CASSQDSQGLAGHNEQFF
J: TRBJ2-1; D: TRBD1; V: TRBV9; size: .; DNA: TGTGCCAGCAGCACAGAGGGACAGGGGGGTTTCAATGAGCAGTTCTTC; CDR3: CASSTEGQGGFNEQFF
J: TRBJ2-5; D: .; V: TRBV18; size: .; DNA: TGTGCCAGCTCATCCCCACGGAGGCCCCAGTACTTC; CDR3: CASSSPRRPQYF
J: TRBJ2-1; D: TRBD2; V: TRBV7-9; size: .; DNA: TGTGCCAGCAGCTTCTCTAGCGGGAGAACGAATGAGCAGTTCTTC; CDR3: CASSFSSGRTNEQFF
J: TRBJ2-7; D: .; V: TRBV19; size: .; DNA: TGTGCCAGTAGTATAGGAGGTTACGAGCAGTACTTC; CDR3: CASSIGGYEQYF
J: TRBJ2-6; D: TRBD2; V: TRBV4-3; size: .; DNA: TGCGCCAGCAGCCAAGTAGCGGGGAACTCTGGGGCCAACGTCCTGACTTTC; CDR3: CASSQVAGNSGANVLTF
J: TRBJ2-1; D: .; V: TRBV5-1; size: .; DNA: TGCGCCAGCAGCTTTTCCGGGATCTCCTACAATGAGCAGTTCTTC; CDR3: CASSFSGISYNEQFF
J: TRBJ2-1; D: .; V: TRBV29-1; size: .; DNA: TGCAGCGTTGAAAAGCAGGGGAGCTACAATGAGCAGTTCTTC; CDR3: CSVEKQGSYNEQFF
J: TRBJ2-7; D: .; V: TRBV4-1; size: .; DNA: TGCGCCAGCAGCCAAGGGGTAGGGGAACTCTCCTACGAGCAGTACTTC; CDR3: CASSQGVGELSYEQYF
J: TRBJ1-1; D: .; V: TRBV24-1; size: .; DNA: TGTGCCACCAGTGATCCATCCGGCACTGAAGCTTTCTTT; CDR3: CATSDPSGTEAFF
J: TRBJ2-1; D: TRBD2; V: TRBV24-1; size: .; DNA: TGTGCCACGGGGACTAGCGGGAAGGCAGGGCAGTTCTTC; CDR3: CATGTSGKAGQFF
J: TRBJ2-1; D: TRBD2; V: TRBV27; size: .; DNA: TGTGCCAGCAGTTCTAGCGGGGGGGTTGAGCAGTTCTTC; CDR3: CASSSSGGVEQFF
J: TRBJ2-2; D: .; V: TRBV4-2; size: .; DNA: TGTGCCAGCAGCCAAGATCAAAACACCTACACCGGGGAGCTGTTTTTT; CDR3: CASSQDQNTYTGELFF
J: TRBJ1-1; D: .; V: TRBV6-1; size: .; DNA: TGTGCCAGCAGTGAAAGGAAGCAGGTCATGAACACTGAAGCTTTCTTT; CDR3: CASSERKQVMNTEAFF
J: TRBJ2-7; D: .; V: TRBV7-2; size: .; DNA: TGTGCCAGCAGCTCGCGCGTGGGGGCTGGAAGAAACGAGCAGTACTTC; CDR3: CASSSRVGAGRNEQYF
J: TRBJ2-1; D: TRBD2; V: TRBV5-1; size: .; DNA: TGCGCCAGCAGCTTGCTGAGCGGGGGGGCAGGTGAGCAGTTCTTC; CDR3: CASSLLSGGAGEQFF
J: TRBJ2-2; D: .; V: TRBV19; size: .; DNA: TGTGCCACCTTGGACTGGAACACCGGGGAGCTGTTTTTT; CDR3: CATLDWNTGELFF
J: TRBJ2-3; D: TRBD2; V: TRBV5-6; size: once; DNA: TGTGCCAGCAGCTTGGTACTAGCGGGGGCCTTCACAGATACGCAGTATTTT; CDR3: CASSLVLAGAFTDTQYF
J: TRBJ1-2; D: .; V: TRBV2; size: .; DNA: TGTGCCAGCAGTGGTAGCAACTATGGCTACACCTTC; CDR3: CASSGSNYGYTF
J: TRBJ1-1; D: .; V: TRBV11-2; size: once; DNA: TGTGCCAGCAGAGGGAGCTACACTGAAGCTTTCTTT; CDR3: CASRGSYTEAFF
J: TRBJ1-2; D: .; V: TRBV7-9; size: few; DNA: TGTGCCAGCAGCCCCCAGTCGGGTAGCAGCTACACCTTC; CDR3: CASSPQSGSSYTF
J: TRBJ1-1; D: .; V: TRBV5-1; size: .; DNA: TGCGCCAGCAGCCATACAGGGACTGAAGCTTTCTTT; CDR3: CASSHTGTEAFF
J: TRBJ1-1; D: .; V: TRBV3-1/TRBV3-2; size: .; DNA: TGTGCCAGCAGCCAAGTTCCGGGGATGAACACTGAAGCTTTCTTT; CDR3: CASSQVPGMNTEAFF